The clone carrying this T cell receptor (beta chain) appeared once. Germline V gene data show CDR1 as SEHNR and CDR2 as FQNEAQ (reference sequence). The CDR3 extends over 13 amino acids. V was clipped by 2 bases and J by 3 bases, with 7 bases between them. This entry comes from a study of control samples from healthy donors and cancer patients. Assay: immunoSEQ multiplex PCR; the TCRdb copy retains only in-frame clones and omits some. The sample records about 70,000 clones, over 75% being singletons. The chain carries TRBV7-9 and TRBJ1-1; D ambiguous. The sequencing sample was made of blood. This TCR was recovered from a middle-aged man in good health. The CDR3 loop reads CASSLSGDTEAFF. CDR3 bases: TGTGCCAGCAGCTTATCCGGGGACACTGAAGCTTTCTTT. Drawing the rest from reference TRBV7-9 and TRBJ1-1, the complete variable domain is DTGVSQNPRHKITKRGQNVTFRCDPISEHNRLYWYRQTLGQGPEFLTYFQNEAQLEKSRLLSDRFSAERPKGSFSTLEIQRTEQGDSAMYLCASSLSGDTEAFFGQGTRLTVV.